Below are 7 T cell receptor beta chains sequenced from a single sample in a study of cytomegalovirus exposure and HLA in healthy donors. PCR employed 60 Vbeta and 13 Jbeta primers. Using immunoSEQ multiplex PCR, the repertoire was profiled, and TCRdb retains in-frame clones only, with some absent. This sample has some 140,000 clones, with 75% to 90% found just once. Sequenced sample: PBMCs. These receptors were taken from a woman between 45 and 65 years old in good health and CMV-seropositive.

This clone was recorded a few times. The gene calls are TRBV9 and TRBJ2-7; 7 bases agree with TRBD2. CDR3 length: 13 amino acids. From germline, CDR1 is SGDLS and CDR2 YYNGEE. Unmatched junction bases numbered 4, after V lost 3 bases and J lost 4 bases. This chain's CDR3 is CASSAPGGYEQYF. CDR3 sequence (DNA): TGTGCCAGCAGCGCCCCCGGGGGGTACGAGCAGTACTTC.

CDR3 DNA: TGTGCCAGCAGCTTACTCGGGACTGGCGAGCAGTTCTTC. Translating gives CASSLLGTGEQFF. The chain carries TRBV7-2 and TRBJ2-1; a possible D gene is TRBD2 (6 bases). The CDR3 extends over 13 amino acids. V lost 2 bases and J 10 bases, leaving 12 bases between the germline ends. Germline V CDR1 and CDR2: SGHTA, FQGNSA.

The chain recombines TRBV12-5 with TRBJ1-3, with a weak D call TRBD1 (6 bases). V was clipped by 3 bases and J by 0 bases, with 9 bases between them. CDR3 length equals 15 residues. Per the germline V gene, CDR1 is LGHNT and CDR2 is FRNRAP. CDR3 residues: CASGFVTGSGNTIYF. DNA of the CDR3: TGTGCTAGTGGTTTCGTGACAGGCTCTGGAAACACCATATATTTT.

The gene calls are TRBV15 and TRBJ1-1; the match to TRBD1 covers 7 bases. The CDR3 is 14 residues long. CDR1 and CDR2 from the germline V gene are LNHNV and YYDKDF (reference sequence). V shed 6 bases and J 0 bases; nucleotides not matched to a gene: 4. Written as DNA, the CDR3 is TGTGCCACCAGTACCGGGACAGTGAACACTGAAGCTTTCTTT. The encoded protein is CATSTGTVNTEAFF.

The chain uses TRBV28 and TRBJ2-2, with 10 bases lining up with TRBD1. This CDR3 region has 15 residues. Germline CDR1 is MDHEN and CDR2 is SYDVKM. After removal of 8 bases from V and 7 bases from J, the junction contained 10 bases not matched to a gene. CDR3 protein: CASHNSGTGVGELFF. The CDR3 coding sequence is TGTGCCAGCCATAACTCCGGGACAGGGGTCGGGGAGCTGTTTTTT.

The J gene is TRBJ2-1, the V gene TRBV7-2, with TRBD2 matching over 10 bases. Germline V gives CDR1 SGHTA, CDR2 FQGNSA. The V segment lost 4 bases and the J segment 5 bases; nucleotides outside the gene matches: 5. CDR3 length: 15 residues. In DNA, the CDR3 is TGTGCCAGCAGCTCTCTAGCGGGGGTCGACAATGAGCAGTTCTTC. It codes for CASSSLAGVDNEQFF.

This clone has just one count. This chain connects TRBV4-2 to TRBJ1-6; no clear D. The V end was cut by 0 bases, the J end by 5 bases, with 8 bases between. Germline V CDR1 and CDR2: LGHNA, YNFKEQ. The CDR3 spans 15 residues. CDR3 region: CASSQDQADNSPLHF. CDR3 bases: TGTGCCAGCAGCCAAGATCAGGCAGATAATTCACCCCTCCACTTT.